This entry lists 17 T cell receptor beta chains sequenced from one sample in a study of T cell repertoires in cytomegalovirus infection. TCRdb re-called the reads with MiXCR, one entry per CDR3 protein. In the table there are roughly 280,000 distinct CDR3 sequences, approximately 9% of which are singletons. The sample was PBMCs. These TCRs come from a human donor in good health (CMV status not recorded). Some clones in this sample may be carry-over from other donors' samples.

This clonotype occurred a few times. This rearrangement joins TRBV19 to TRBJ2-5, with 12 bases aligning to TRBD2. Germline V gene sequence: CDR1 LNHDA, CDR2 SQIVND (reference sequence). This CDR3 region has 16 residues. V lost 0 bases, J lost 8 bases, and 7 bases stayed unmatched. The CDR3 reads CASSIDLAGGPTTQYF. CDR3 DNA sequence: TGTGCCAGTAGTATAGATCTAGCGGGAGGGCCGACCACCCAGTACTTC.

The chain has TRBV19 and TRBJ1-2; no clear D gene. V was cut by 0 bases and J by 3 bases, with 5 bases left in between. Germline V gives CDR1 LNHDA, CDR2 SQIVND (reference sequence). CDR3 size: 13 residues. The DNA of the CDR3 is TGTGCCAGTAGTATAGACGGATACTATGGCTACACCTTC. Translation: CASSIDGYYGYTF. Full variable domain (rest looked up from reference TRBV19 and TRBJ1-2): DGGITQSPKYLFRKEGQNVTLSCEQNLNHDAMYWYRQDPGQGLRLIYYSQIVNDFQKGDIAEGYSVSREKKESFPLTVTSAQKNPTAFYLCASSIDGYYGYTFGSGTRLTVV.

This clonotype showed up many times. The V and J genes are TRBV4-1 and TRBJ1-5; D is perhaps TRBD1 (5 bases). V was cut by 0 bases and J by 4 bases, with 13 bases left in between. Germline lookup yields CDR1 MGHRA and CDR2 YSYEKL. This CDR3 has 16 amino acids. The CDR3 here is CASSQEGQGQNQPQHF. The CDR3 region has the DNA TGCGCCAGCAGCCAAGAAGGGCAGGGCCAAAATCAGCCCCAGCATTTT.

This clonotype was seen many times. The chain has TRBV7-2 and TRBJ1-3, with a tentative D call TRBD1 (6 bases). V shed 8 bases and J shed 2 bases, with 16 bases lying between them. Per germline, CDR1 SGHTA and CDR2 FQGNSA. The CDR3 spans 15 residues. The CDR3 protein is CASAIYGQTGNTIYF. Here the CDR3 DNA reads TGTGCCAGCGCCATATATGGACAGACTGGAAACACCATATATTTT.

In this sample, this clonotype turned up many times. V gene TRBV12-3 or TRBV12-4 combines with J gene TRBJ1-5, with 10 bases fitting TRBD1. Germline trimming cut 5 bases from V and 0 bases from J; bases unmatched to any gene: 7. This CDR3 is 17 amino acids long. The CDR3 loop is CASSHRTGGPSNQPQHF. The CDR3 DNA is TGTGCCAGCAGTCACCGGACAGGGGGGCCTAGCAATCAGCCCCAGCATTTT.

This clonotype was seen repeatedly, ten times or more. CDR3 sequence: CASSPTRVRGNTIYF. The CDR3 region has the DNA TGTGCCAGCAGCCCCACTAGGGTGCGGGGAAACACCATATATTTT. The chain joins TRBV28 to TRBJ1-3; D is ambiguous. The CDR3 contains 15 residues. The V and J ends lost 6 bases and 4 bases respectively, with 16 bases between them. The germline gives CDR1 MDHEN, CDR2 SYDVKM.

This clonotype was detected ten times or more. The V call is TRBV19, the J call TRBJ2-2; D may be TRBD1 (5 bases). This CDR3 region has 15 residues. V was trimmed by 3 bases and J by 5 bases, leaving 13 bases between them. Germline loops: CDR1 LNHDA, CDR2 SQIVND (reference sequence). The CDR3 region has the DNA TGTGCCAGTAGTATCCTTGGGGCCTCAACCGGGGAGCTGTTTTTT. This codes for CASSILGASTGELFF.

V usage is TRBV28 and J usage is TRBJ2-1; D is unclear. CDR3 length equals 14 residues. Germline CDR1 and CDR2: MDHEN and SYDVKM. V was shortened by 6 bases and J by 0 bases, with 9 bases between the two germline ends. The CDR3 is CASRASSSYNEQFF. In nucleotides, the CDR3 is TGTGCCAGCAGGGCTTCGAGCTCCTACAATGAGCAGTTCTTC.

This clonotype was recorded many times. This chain connects TRBV7-2 to TRBJ1-4; D uncertain. There are 15 residues in the CDR3. The germline V gene encodes CDR1 SGHTA and CDR2 FQGNSA. Trimming left V 2 bases short and J 5 bases short, with 12 bases between. In DNA, the CDR3 is TGTGCCAGCAGCTTATTAGGGCGGAAAAATGAAAAACTGTTTTTT. Its translation: CASSLLGRKNEKLFF.

This sequence joins TRBV10-3 and TRBJ1-4; no definite D call. Per the germline V gene, CDR1 is ENHRY and CDR2 is SYGVKD. There are 14 residues in the CDR3. V was pared by 3 bases and J by 8 bases, with 13 bases between. CDR3 nucleotide sequence: TGTGCCATCAGTGAAGAGGGTTGGAACGAAAAACTGTTTTTT. Protein sequence: CAISEEGWNEKLFF.

This clonotype was counted many times. V is TRBV7-6 and J is TRBJ2-3, with D hard to call. The germline V gene has CDR1 SGHVS and CDR2 FNYEAQ. The CDR3 covers 14 residues. V was clipped by 1 base and J by 2 bases, with 7 bases between them. The CDR3 coding sequence is TGTGCCAGCAGCTTAGATCGTCCCACAGATACGCAGTATTTT. As protein: CASSLDRPTDTQYF.

This clonotype has ten or more counts. The chain carries TRBV7-2 and TRBJ1-5, with a tentative D call TRBD1 (6 bases). Trimming removed 5 bases at V and 1 base at J, with 12 bases between. CDR3 length equals 15 residues. Per the germline V gene, CDR1 is SGHTA and CDR2 is FQGNSA. The CDR3 sequence: CASSETGLSNQPQHF. CDR3 DNA: TGTGCCAGCAGCGAGACAGGCTTGAGCAATCAGCCCCAGCATTTT.

Many counts were recorded for this clonotype. This chain links TRBV29-1 with TRBJ1-2, with D unresolved. Trimming left V 7 bases short and J 7 bases short, with 16 bases between. The CDR3 spans 12 residues. Germline V CDR1 and CDR2: SQVTM, ANQGSEA. The CDR3 reads CSASGRAGGYTF. In nucleotides, the CDR3 is TGCAGCGCCTCGGGGAGGGCTGGTGGCTACACCTTC.

This clonotype was seen more than once but under ten times. The chain has TRBV7-2 and TRBJ1-3; the D gene is possibly TRBD1 (5 bases). The CDR3 is made up of 15 amino acids. V gave up 4 bases and J gave up 2 bases, with 12 bases separating them. Germline V gives CDR1 SGHTA, CDR2 FQGNSA. The CDR3: CASSWGGGTGNTIYF. Written as DNA, the CDR3 is TGTGCCAGCAGCTGGGGGGGGGGGACTGGAAACACCATATATTTT. Full variable domain (outside the CDR3, taken from reference TRBV7-2 and TRBJ1-3): GAGVSQSPSNKVTEKGKDVELRCDPISGHTALYWYRQSLGQGLEFLIYFQGNSAPDKSGLPSDRFSAERTGGSVSTLTIQRTQQEDSAVYLCASSWGGGTGNTIYFGEGSWLTVV.

This clonotype was seen only a few times. This chain links TRBV7-2 with TRBJ1-4; 11 nucleotides match TRBD1. This CDR3 has 14 amino acids. Germline CDR1 and CDR2: SGHTA and FQGNSA. V gave up 5 bases and J gave up 7 bases; unmatched junction bases: 3. This CDR3 is CASSMDRGPEKLFF. The CDR3 DNA sequence: TGTGCCAGCAGCATGGACAGGGGGCCTGAAAAACTGTTTTTT.

Many counts were recorded for this clonotype. J is TRBJ2-5 and V is TRBV19; D is uncertain. Germline V gives CDR1 LNHDA, CDR2 SQIVND (reference sequence). The V end lost 1 base, the J end lost 0 bases, and 6 bases lay between the germline ends. CDR3 length equals 14 residues. Written as DNA, the CDR3 is TGTGCCAGTAGTATAGGCCAGGACCAAGAGACCCAGTACTTC. Translating gives CASSIGQDQETQYF.

This clonotype was seen many times. CDR3 nucleotide sequence: TGTGCCAGCAGCTTAGTAGGGACAGGCTCCTACAATGAGCAGTTCTTC. Amino acid sequence: CASSLVGTGSYNEQFF. The chain couples TRBV7-2 to TRBJ2-1; TRBD1 matches at 8 bases. After removal of 1 base from V and 0 bases from J, the junction contained 2 bases not matched to a gene. CDR1 and CDR2 (germline): SGHTA, FQGNSA. The CDR3 contains 16 residues.